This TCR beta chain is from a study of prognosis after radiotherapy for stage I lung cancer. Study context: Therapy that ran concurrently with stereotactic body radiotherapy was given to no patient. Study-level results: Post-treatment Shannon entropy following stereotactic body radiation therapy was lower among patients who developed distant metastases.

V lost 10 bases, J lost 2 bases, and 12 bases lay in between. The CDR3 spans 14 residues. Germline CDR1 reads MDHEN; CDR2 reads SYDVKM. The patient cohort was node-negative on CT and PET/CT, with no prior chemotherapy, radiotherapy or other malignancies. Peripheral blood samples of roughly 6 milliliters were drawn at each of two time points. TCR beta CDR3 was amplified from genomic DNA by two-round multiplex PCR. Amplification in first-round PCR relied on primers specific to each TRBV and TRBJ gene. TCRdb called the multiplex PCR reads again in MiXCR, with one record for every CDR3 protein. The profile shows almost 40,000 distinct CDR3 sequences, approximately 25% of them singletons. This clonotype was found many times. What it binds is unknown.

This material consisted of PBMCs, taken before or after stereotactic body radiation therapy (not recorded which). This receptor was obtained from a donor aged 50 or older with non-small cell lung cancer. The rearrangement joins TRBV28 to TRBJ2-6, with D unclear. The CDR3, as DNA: TGTGCCACCAAAACTGACCCTGGGGCCAACGTCCTGACTTTC. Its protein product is CATKTDPGANVLTF.